This entry describes one T cell receptor beta chain. Its antigen is as yet unknown. The data are from a study of shared clonotypes between healthy human individuals. Study at large: Serving as donors were a couple of women and three men, whose ages spanned 18 to 49.

CDR1 is MNHEY, CDR2 SMNVEV, per germline (reference sequence). V lost 6 bases, J lost 8 bases, and 16 bases lay in between. This CDR3 contains 13 residues. Deep was the level at which the assay was run. Profiled with immunoSEQ multiplex PCR; TCRdb holds only in-frame clones, not every one. Seen here are 1,100,000 or so clones, 75% to 85% observed once, and the top ten hold approximately 0.5%. Study results and caveats: Clonotypes which were not shared had lower generation probabilities than clonotypes that all four donors shared.

A CD45RA+ naive subset and a CD45RA-negative memory subset were split from CD4+ cells. The rearrangement uses TRBV27 and TRBJ1-2; D is unclear. This TCR came from a young man in good health. Some clones in this sample may be carry-over from other donors' samples. Sequences were obtained from memory CD4+ T cells from PBMCs. Subset of the sample: CD45RA-negative fraction. The CDR3 bases are TGTGCCAGCAGAGATTTGGGAGAGGCCGGCTACACCTTC. Translating it yields CASRDLGEAGYTF.